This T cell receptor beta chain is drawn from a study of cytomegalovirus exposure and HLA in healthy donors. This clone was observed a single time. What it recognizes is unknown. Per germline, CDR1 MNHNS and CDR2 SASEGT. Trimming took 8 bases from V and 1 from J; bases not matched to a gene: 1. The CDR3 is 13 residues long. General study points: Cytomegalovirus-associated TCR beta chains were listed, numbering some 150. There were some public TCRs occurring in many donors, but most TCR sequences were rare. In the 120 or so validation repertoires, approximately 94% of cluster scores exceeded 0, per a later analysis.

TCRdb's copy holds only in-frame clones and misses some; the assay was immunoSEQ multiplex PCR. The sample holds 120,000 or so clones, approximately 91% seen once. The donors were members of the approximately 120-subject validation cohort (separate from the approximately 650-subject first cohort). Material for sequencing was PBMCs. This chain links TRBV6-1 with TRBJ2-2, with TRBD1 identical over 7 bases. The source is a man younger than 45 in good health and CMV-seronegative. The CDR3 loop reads CASRQGNTGELFF. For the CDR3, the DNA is TGTGCCAGCCGACAGGGGAACACCGGGGAGCTGTTTTTT.